This section outlines one TCR beta chain sequence together with its context. This specimen comes from a study of blood T cell repertoires in COVID-19. Study background: T cells, B-cell-depleted T cells, or PBMCs supplied cDNA or gDNA.

CDR1 is SEHNR, CDR2 FQNEAQ, per germline (reference sequence). Between the trimmed V and J ends, which lost 5 bases and 0 bases, there was a span of 4 bases. The CDR3 is 12 residues long. Here immunoSEQ multiplex PCR was the method, and the copy in TCRdb shows in-frame clones only, minus some. This sample has some 150,000 clones, with about four fifths found just once. The source is a man between 65 and 85 years old with acute or convalescent COVID-19. The chain uses TRBV7-9 and TRBJ1-2; no definite D call. Sequences were obtained from peripheral blood. The CDR3 DNA reads as TGTGCCAGCAGCGACACTAACTATGGCTACACCTTC. It codes for CASSDTNYGYTF.